A single sample is the source of the 14 T cell receptor beta chains below, sequenced in a study of blood T cell repertoires in COVID-19. The protocol was immunoSEQ multiplex PCR, while the TCRdb copy is restricted to in-frame clones and leaves out a portion. The data show hundreds of thousands of clones, with around 80% seen just once and about 1.3% held by the top ten. Material: peripheral blood. These receptors all come from a woman in her 30s with COVID-19, enrolled during active disease.

This clone was detected only once. The DNA for the CDR3 is TGTGCCAGCAGCTCTCGGACTAGAGCTAATGAAAAACTGTTTTTT. This translates into CASSSRTRANEKLFF. This rearrangement joins TRBV13 to TRBJ1-4; no clear D. Looked up from germline, CDR1 is PRHDT and CDR2 is FYEKMQ (reference sequence). This CDR3 spans 15 amino acids. Trimming took off 4 bases at V and 3 bases at J, with 12 bases between the two ends.

This chain connects TRBV6-5 to TRBJ2-3, with D possibly being TRBD1 (5 bases). Germline-derived CDR1 and CDR2 are MNHEY and SVGAGI. The CDR3 has 14 residues. Trimming cost V 6 bases and J 6 bases, with 16 bases left between them. Written as DNA, the CDR3 is TGTGCCAGCAGATTTCAGGGCAACCAGGATACGCAGTATTTT. Amino acids: CASRFQGNQDTQYF.

This rearrangement joins TRBV6-1 to TRBJ1-5; D is undetermined. The CDR3 consists of 14 residues. CDR1 and CDR2 from the germline V gene are MNHNS and SASEGT. V was shortened by 1 base and J by 4 bases, with 8 bases between the two germline ends. The CDR3 DNA reads TGTGCCAGCAGTGAAGTTCAGGCTAATCAGCCCCAGCATTTT. Translating gives CASSEVQANQPQHF.

Written as DNA, the CDR3 is TGCAGCGTTTCGAGCGGGAGCTCCTACAATGAGCAGTTCTTC. Its translation is CSVSSGSSYNEQFF. This chain uses TRBV29-1 with TRBJ2-1; 8 bases agree with TRBD2. CDR3 length equals 14 residues. Germline CDR1 reads SQVTM; CDR2 reads ANQGSEA. Trimming removed 5 bases from V and 0 bases from J; junction bases left unmatched: 3.

J is TRBJ2-7 and V is TRBV12-3 or TRBV12-4; weak D call: TRBD2 (6 bases). Trimming removed 3 bases from V and 7 bases from J, with 7 bases in between. The CDR3 consists of 11 residues. CDR3 loop: CASSLGGEQYF. In nucleotides, the CDR3 is TGTGCCAGCAGTTTGGGGGGAGAGCAGTACTTC.

This chain links TRBV10-3 with TRBJ2-5, with 7 bases lining up with TRBD1. The CDR3 runs to 14 residues. V gave up 3 bases and J gave up 5 bases; unmatched junction bases: 6. Germline V gene data show CDR1 as ENHRY and CDR2 as SYGVKD. The CDR3 is CAISDVGGRETQYF. The CDR3 nucleotides read TGTGCCATCAGTGACGTAGGGGGCCGGGAGACCCAGTACTTC.

In this sample, this clone turned up once. V gene TRBV9 combines with J gene TRBJ2-3, with 7 bases aligning to TRBD1. CDR1 is SGDLS, CDR2 YYNGEE, per germline. V lost 3 bases, J lost 4 bases, and 5 bases stayed unmatched. This CDR3 comprises 14 residues. The CDR3 region is CASSAQQGADTQYF. Written as DNA, the CDR3 is TGTGCCAGCAGCGCCCAGCAGGGGGCAGATACGCAGTATTTT.

The rearrangement links TRBV5-1 to TRBJ2-1, with 10 bases aligning to TRBD2. Unmatched junction bases numbered 7, after V lost 4 bases and J lost 0 bases. The V gene's germline CDR1 is SGHRS and CDR2 YFSETQ. The CDR3 is 17 amino acids. The DNA of the CDR3 is TGCGCCAGCAGCCTCGGACTAGCGGCCAGCTCCTACAATGAGCAGTTCTTC. This sequence encodes CASSLGLAASSYNEQFF.

The rearrangement uses TRBV4-3 and TRBJ1-4; 7 bases are shared with TRBD1. Germline V CDR1 and CDR2: LGHNA, YSLEER. V dropped 0 bases and J dropped 5; count of bases not matched to a gene: 6. CDR3 length: 16 residues. CDR3 DNA sequence: TGCGCCAGCAGCCAAGATTCCACAGGGGACAATGAAAAACTGTTTTTT. Its protein is CASSQDSTGDNEKLFF.

The chain couples TRBV2 to TRBJ2-2; D perhaps matches TRBD1 (6 bases). V was pared by 9 bases and J by 2 bases, with 10 bases between. The CDR3 is 13 residues long. Germline CDR1 is SNHLY and CDR2 is FYNNEI. CDR3 residues: CASGQSNTGELFF. CDR3 in DNA: TGTGCCAGTGGACAGAGTAACACCGGGGAGCTGTTTTTT. The whole variable domain, remainder taken from reference TRBV2 and TRBJ2-2, is EPEVTQTPSHQVTQMGQEVILRCVPISNHLYFYWYRQILGQKVEFLVSFYNNEISEKSEIFDDQFSVERPDGSNFTLKIRSTKLEDSAMYFCASGQSNTGELFFGEGSRLTVL.

V and J are TRBV7-2 and TRBJ2-1, with 8 bases lining up with TRBD2. The CDR3 covers 16 residues. The V gene end was trimmed by 2 bases and the J gene end by 7 bases; junction bases not matched to a gene: 10. CDR1 and CDR2 from the germline V gene are SGHTA and FQGNSA. The CDR3 sequence: CASSLIVSGGRNEQFF. CDR3 sequence (DNA): TGTGCCAGCAGCTTAATCGTCTCGGGGGGGCGTAATGAGCAGTTCTTC.

CDR3 in amino acids: CATSDPRDRAGNGELFF. In DNA, the CDR3 is TGTGCCACCAGTGACCCTAGGGACAGGGCTGGGAACGGGGAGCTGTTTTTT. V usage is TRBV24-1 and J usage is TRBJ2-2; 9 nucleotides line up with TRBD1. Germline V gene sequence: CDR1 KGHDR, CDR2 SFDVKD. The ends lost 4 bases at V and 7 bases at J; junction bases unmatched: 12. This CDR3 has 17 amino acids.

The chain joins TRBV6-2 or TRBV6-3 to TRBJ2-1, with D possibly being TRBD1 (6 bases). Germline V gene sequence: CDR1 MNHEY, CDR2 SVGEGT. Trimming cost V 5 bases and J 1 base, with 12 bases left between them. The CDR3 length is 15 residues. CDR3 nucleotide sequence: TGTGCCAGCAGTAAGACAGGCTTATCCTACAATGAGCAGTTCTTC. Amino acid sequence: CASSKTGLSYNEQFF.

This clone was seen a few times. The chain recombines TRBV6-2 or TRBV6-3 with TRBJ1-1; weak D call: TRBD1 (6 bases). The V gene lost 2 bases and the J gene lost 0 bases, with 16 bases spanning the gap. Germline V gives CDR1 MNHEY, CDR2 SVGEGT. This CDR3 is 17 amino acids long. The CDR3 nucleotides are TGTGCCAGCAGTTACCGACGAACAACAGGGTTGAACACTGAAGCTTTCTTT. Translation gives CASSYRRTTGLNTEAFF.